These 22 T cell receptor beta chains originate from one sample sequenced in a study of T-cell reconstitution after alpha-beta-depleted transplantation in children. Unique molecular identifiers featured in how the TCRbeta library was prepared. TCRdb redid the calling of the PCR reads with MiXCR, one entry per CDR3 protein. This table has around 580,000 distinct CDR3 sequences, about 23% appearing once. Source: PBMCs, mostly from graft donor cells, taken 360 days after TCRalphabeta/CD19-depleted stem cell transplant. These receptors were taken from a boy less than two years old who had a stem cell transplant for acute myeloid leukemia, so the T cells may come from the graft donor.

This clonotype was seen ten or more times. The chain recombines TRBV19 with TRBJ2-3, with D perhaps matching TRBD1 (6 bases). CDR3 length: 15 residues. Trimming cost V 7 bases and J 4 bases, with 18 bases left between them. Germline V gene sequence: CDR1 LNHDA, CDR2 SQIVND (reference sequence). This chain's CDR3 is CASKVRGGGADTQYF. The CDR3 DNA is TGTGCCAGTAAGGTCAGGGGTGGGGGCGCAGATACGCAGTATTTT.

In this sample, this clonotype turned up many times. The chain has TRBV20-1 and TRBJ1-5; D unresolved. The CDR3 contains 13 residues. Germline V CDR1 and CDR2: DFQATT, SNEGSKA (reference sequence). The V gene lost 3 bases and the J gene lost 2 bases, with 8 bases spanning the gap. CDR3 coding DNA: TGCAGTGCTAGCAGCACGGGCAATCAGCCCCAGCATTTT. Protein product: CSASSTGNQPQHF.

The V call is TRBV28, the J call TRBJ2-7; D is uncertain. Germline V CDR1 and CDR2: MDHEN, SYDVKM. Trimming removed 2 bases at V and 3 bases at J, with 8 bases between. The CDR3 totals 13 residues. The CDR3 reads CASSLKGFYEQYF. As DNA, the CDR3 is TGTGCCAGCAGTTTAAAGGGCTTCTACGAGCAGTACTTC.

This clonotype came up a few times. The gene calls are TRBV20-1 and TRBJ2-7; no clear D. Germline loops: CDR1 DFQATT, CDR2 SNEGSKA (reference sequence). CDR3 length: 13 residues. The V end lost 1 base, the J end lost 3 bases, and 10 bases lay between the germline ends. The chain's CDR3 is CSARGRTDYEQYV. The CDR3 nucleotides are TGCAGTGCTAGAGGCAGGACCGACTACGAGCAGTACGTC.

The chain joins TRBV7-2 to TRBJ1-2; D remains ambiguous. Germline CDR1 and CDR2: SGHTA and FQGNSA. Trimming removed 1 base at V and 4 bases at J, with 13 bases between. This CDR3 is built from 15 residues. The CDR3 DNA reads as TGTGCCAGCAGCTTAGAATGGTCCGGGCCCTATGGCTACACCTTC. Residues: CASSLEWSGPYGYTF.

At least ten counts were recorded for this clonotype. V gene TRBV12-3 or TRBV12-4 combines with J gene TRBJ1-1; possibly TRBD1 for D (5 bases). This CDR3 spans 15 amino acids. The germline V and J ends were trimmed by 4 bases and 1 base, with 13 bases remaining between them. The DNA of the CDR3 is TGTGCCAGCAGTTGGGACGGGGCCGCGAACACTGAAGCTTTCTTT. Its translation: CASSWDGAANTEAFF.

This clonotype has a single count. The chain links TRBV19 to TRBJ1-5, with D unclear. CDR1 is LNHDA and CDR2 is SQIVND in the germline V gene (reference sequence). The CDR3 is 16 amino acids. The V gene lost 3 bases and the J gene lost 0 bases, with 12 bases spanning the gap. CDR3 sequence (DNA): TGTGCCAGTAGTATTGTGGCGGGTCTTAGCAATCAGCCCCAGCATTTT. Encoded protein: CASSIVAGLSNQPQHF.

This clonotype was observed at least ten times. The rearrangement links TRBV4-3 to TRBJ2-7; the match to TRBD1 covers 7 bases. Germline loops: CDR1 LGHNA, CDR2 YSLEER. J gave up 2 bases and V 1 base, and 2 bases lay outside the gene matches. The CDR3 consists of 14 residues. The CDR3 sequence is CASSQGQGTYEQYF. The CDR3 bases are TGCGCCAGCAGCCAAGGACAGGGCACCTACGAGCAGTACTTC.

The chain couples TRBV2 to TRBJ2-3, with TRBD1 as a possible D gene (5 bases). V lost 6 bases to trimming and J lost 0 bases, with 13 bases between them. Germline V gene data show CDR1 as SNHLY and CDR2 as FYNNEI. The CDR3 consists of 15 residues. DNA of the CDR3: TGTGCCAGCAGATACAGGATATCTAGCACAGATACGCAGTATTTT. Its protein is CASRYRISSTDTQYF.

This clonotype showed up many times. This rearrangement joins TRBV20-1 to TRBJ1-1; no clear D gene. Germline V gene sequence: CDR1 DFQATT, CDR2 SNEGSKA (reference sequence). Trimming took 3 bases from V and 6 from J, leaving 2 bases between them. CDR3 size: 9 residues. In DNA, the CDR3 is TGCAGTGCTAGTTCTGAAGCTTTCTTT. It specifies CSASSEAFF.

This clonotype was found a few times. This chain connects TRBV6-5 to TRBJ1-1; D might be TRBD1 (6 bases). This CDR3 spans 16 amino acids. Germline CDR1 reads MNHEY; CDR2 reads SVGAGI. Trimming took off 3 bases at V and 1 base at J, with 15 bases between the two ends. The CDR3 DNA reads as TGTGCCAGCAGTTATTGGTTCGGACAGACGAACACTGAAGCTTTCTTT. This encodes CASSYWFGQTNTEAFF.

In its sample, this clonotype was seen many times. The chain uses TRBV20-1 and TRBJ2-2; D remains unclear. V shed 1 base and J shed 4 bases, with 7 bases lying between them. Germline loops: CDR1 DFQATT, CDR2 SNEGSKA (reference sequence). This CDR3 is built from 13 residues. The DNA of the CDR3 is TGCAGTGCTAGAGTCACCACCACCGGGGAGCTGTTTTTT. Translating gives CSARVTTTGELFF.

This clonotype was recorded at least ten times. The CDR3 region is CSVGSPTGGKWDEQFF. The CDR3 region has the DNA TGCAGCGTTGGGTCGCCGACAGGGGGCAAATGGGATGAGCAGTTCTTC. V gene TRBV29-1 combines with J gene TRBJ2-1; TRBD1 matches 10 bases. V lost 4 bases to trimming and J lost 8 bases; unmatched junction nucleotides: 14. The V gene's germline CDR1 is SQVTM and CDR2 ANQGSEA. The CDR3 consists of 16 residues.

The gene calls are TRBV24-1 and TRBJ1-1; a weak D match, TRBD1 (6 bases). In germline, CDR1 is KGHDR, CDR2 SFDVKD. V lost 9 bases and J 1 base, leaving 14 bases between the germline ends. The CDR3 spans 14 residues. The CDR3: CATGQTGANTEAFF. CDR3 DNA sequence: TGTGCCACCGGTCAGACAGGCGCGAACACTGAAGCTTTCTTT.

The table lists this clonotype with a few counts. The rearrangement joins TRBV10-3 to TRBJ1-5, with TRBD1 as a possible D gene (6 bases). Germline CDR1 is ENHRY and CDR2 is SYGVKD. V was clipped by 6 bases and J by 5 bases, with 14 bases between them. This CDR3 is built from 14 residues. CDR3 nucleotides: TGTGCCATCAGCGGGGGGGCGGGGCATCAGCCCCAGCATTTT. It yields the protein CAISGGAGHQPQHF.

The rearrangement links TRBV3-1 to TRBJ2-1, with D perhaps TRBD2 (6 bases). Germline V gene data show CDR1 as LGHDT and CDR2 as YNNKEL (reference sequence). CDR3 size: 14 residues. With 4 bases removed from V and 6 bases from J, the gap between germline ends came to 13 bases. CDR3 nucleotides: TGTGCCAGCAGCCGCGGGGACGACCTCAATGAGCAGTTCTTC. The encoded protein is CASSRGDDLNEQFF.

This clonotype has a handful of counts. This chain links TRBV12-3 or TRBV12-4 with TRBJ1-6, with D maybe TRBD1 (6 bases). V shed 1 base and J shed 12 bases, with 16 bases lying between them. This CDR3 spans 15 amino acids. Here the CDR3 DNA reads TGTGCCAGCAGTTTAGGGGCCCAGGGGCGAGGACCCCTCCACTTT. It codes for CASSLGAQGRGPLHF.

This clonotype was counted between two and nine times. The V gene is TRBV13, the J gene TRBJ2-7; TRBD2 agrees at 7 bases. Per germline, CDR1 PRHDT and CDR2 FYEKMQ (reference sequence). This CDR3 region has 15 residues. V lost 3 bases to trimming and J lost 2 bases; unmatched junction nucleotides: 7. The CDR3 DNA reads TGTGCCAGCAGCTTGAGCCTCGGGGGGACCTACGAGCAGTACTTC. It encodes CASSLSLGGTYEQYF. The full variable domain, its missing parts supplied by reference TRBV13 and TRBJ2-7, is AAGVIQSPRHLIKEKRETATLKCYPIPRHDTVYWYQQGPGQDPQFLISFYEKMQSDKGSIPDRFSAQQFSDYHSELNMSSLELGDSALYFCASSLSLGGTYEQYFGPGTRLTVT.

This clonotype has a handful of counts. The chain couples TRBV7-9 to TRBJ1-2; no definite D call. Germline values: CDR1 SEHNR, CDR2 FQNEAQ (reference sequence). Trimming took 4 bases from V and 5 from J, leaving 5 bases between them. This CDR3 contains 11 residues. The CDR3 DNA is TGTGCCAGCAGCTCCCAATATGGCTACACCTTC. The encoded protein is CASSSQYGYTF. Complete variable domain (other parts from reference TRBV7-9 and TRBJ1-2): DTGVSQNPRHKITKRGQNVTFRCDPISEHNRLYWYRQTLGQGPEFLTYFQNEAQLEKSRLLSDRFSAERPKGSFSTLEIQRTEQGDSAMYLCASSSQYGYTFGSGTRLTVV.

This clonotype appeared many times. The chain combines TRBV4-3 with TRBJ2-1; 7 nucleotides line up with TRBD2. This CDR3 contains 14 residues. After removal of 8 bases from V and 8 bases from J, the junction contained 12 bases not matched to a gene. CDR1 and CDR2 from the germline V gene are LGHNA and YSLEER. The CDR3 reads CASSPGLGWYEQFF. In DNA, the CDR3 is TGCGCCAGCTCACCAGGACTAGGTTGGTATGAGCAGTTCTTC.

The V and J genes are TRBV6-6 and TRBJ2-7; D may be TRBD1 or TRBD2 (5 bases each). The CDR3 extends over 12 amino acids. V lost 2 bases and J lost 7, with 9 bases in between. CDR1 and CDR2 (germline): MNHNY, SVGAGI (reference sequence). The CDR3 loop is CASSYGTGEQYV. CDR3 nucleotides: TGTGCCAGCAGTTACGGGACGGGGGAGCAGTACGTC.

The rearrangement links TRBV20-1 to TRBJ2-6; a weak D match, TRBD1 (5 bases). The V end was cut by 1 base, the J end by 3 bases, with 10 bases between. CDR3 size: 15 residues. CDR1 is DFQATT and CDR2 is SNEGSKA in the germline V gene (reference sequence). The DNA for the CDR3 is TGCAGTGCTAGAGGGGGCGGCCTTGGGGCCAACGTCCTGACTTTC. It translates to CSARGGGLGANVLTF.